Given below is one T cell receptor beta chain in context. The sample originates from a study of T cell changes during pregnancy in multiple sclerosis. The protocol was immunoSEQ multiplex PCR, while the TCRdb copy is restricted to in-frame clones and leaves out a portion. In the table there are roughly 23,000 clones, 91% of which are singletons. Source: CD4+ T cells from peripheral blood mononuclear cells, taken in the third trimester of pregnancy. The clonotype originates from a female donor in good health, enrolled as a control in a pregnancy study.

CDR3 bases: TGTGCCAGCAGCTTAAAAAAAAGAACAGGGGTCAAACAGCCCCAGCATTTT. This gives the protein CASSLKKRTGVKQPQHF. The chain carries TRBV7-3 and TRBJ1-5, with 7 bases lining up with TRBD1. The ends lost 1 base at V and 7 bases at J; junction bases unmatched: 13. There are 17 residues in the CDR3. In germline, CDR1 is SGHTA, CDR2 FQGTGA. The variable domain in full, with the rest retrieved from reference TRBV7-3 and TRBJ1-5, is GAGVSQTPSNKVTEKGKYVELRCDPISGHTALYWYRQSLGQGPEFLIYFQGTGAADDSGLPNDRFFAVRPEGSVSTLKIQRTERGDSAVYLCASSLKKRTGVKQPQHFGDGTRLSIL.